The clone carrying this T cell receptor beta chain was recorded only once. The antigen is not known. The sample comes from a study of CD4 T cells in relation to SARS-CoV-2 and coronaviruses. The wider study: Of the patients, about 8 were male, a few female, two Hispanic.

Study-wide findings and caveats: No donor gave both pre-pandemic and post-infection samples. SARS-CoV-2-driven expansion was significantly weaker in crossreactive than monoreactive clones.

Assay used: immunoSEQ multiplex PCR; TCRdb lists only in-frame clones, some missing. The table shows 38,000 or so clones, with under 80% occurring only once. V lost 5 bases, J lost 2 bases, and 10 bases lay in between. The germline CDR1 and CDR2 sequences are SGHNT and YYREEE (reference sequence). This CDR3 is built from 13 residues. The sequencing input was memory CD4+ T cells from PBMCs, cultured in vitro. The TCR comes from an adult with COVID-19. The chain uses TRBV5-4 and TRBJ1-2; D is ambiguous. The CDR3 coding sequence is TGTGCCAGCAGGCCAATCGAGAACTATGGCTACACCTTC. This sequence encodes CASRPIENYGYTF.